Each of the 7 T cell receptor beta chains below was sequenced from the same sample in a study of cytomegalovirus exposure and HLA in healthy donors (dated by TCRdb to the late 2010s). Receptor libraries were prepared by the immunoSEQ multiplex PCR assay. The multiplex PCR relied on a mix of 60 forward primers for TCR Vbeta segments and 13 reverse primers for TCR Jbeta segments. TCRdb mirrors the immuneACCESS table, restricted to in-frame sequences. Some clones are absent from its copies; in checked studies, under half trace to an unresolved V gene, and the reason for the others is unknown. This sample's listing comprises about 78,000 clones. Jointly, the top ten make up roughly 7.4% of the sample. The sequenced material came from PBMCs. The receptors come from a female donor in good health and CMV-seropositive.

The V and J genes are TRBV5-6 and TRBJ1-1, with no clear D. Germline CDR1 is SGHDT and CDR2 is YYEEEE. V lost 2 bases to trimming and J lost 1 base, with 6 bases between them. CDR3 size: 13 residues. Here the CDR3 reads CASSFKRNTEAFF. The CDR3 DNA reads as TGTGCCAGCAGCTTTAAGCGGAACACTGAAGCTTTCTTT.

V gene TRBV4-1 combines with J gene TRBJ2-1; 14 bases agree with TRBD2. The CDR3 is made up of 20 amino acids. Looked up from germline, CDR1 is MGHRA and CDR2 is YSYEKL. Germline trimming cut 1 base from V and 0 bases from J; bases unmatched to any gene: 8. CDR3 loop: CASSQALGLAGAISYNEQFF. CDR3 DNA: TGCGCCAGCAGCCAAGCTTTGGGACTAGCGGGAGCGATCTCCTACAATGAGCAGTTCTTC.

The CDR3, as DNA: TGTGCCAGCTCACGACCTAGTGTCACTGGGGCCAACGTCCTGACTTTC. Its translation: CASSRPSVTGANVLTF. This rearrangement joins TRBV18 to TRBJ2-6, with D unresolved. This CDR3 comprises 16 residues. Per germline, CDR1 KGHSH and CDR2 LQKENI. Trimming removed 4 bases from V and 2 bases from J, with 12 bases in between. Drawing the rest from reference TRBV18 and TRBJ2-6, the complete variable domain is NAGVMQNPRHLVRRRGQEARLRCSPMKGHSHVYWYRQLPEEGLKFMVYLQKENIIDESGMPKERFSAEFPKEGPSILRIQQVVRGDSAAYFCASSRPSVTGANVLTFGAGSRLTVL.

The chain has TRBV18 and TRBJ2-7; tentative D call: TRBD2 (5 bases). Germline-derived CDR1 and CDR2 are KGHSH and LQKENI. V lost 3 bases and J 6 bases, leaving 15 bases between the germline ends. CDR3 length: 14 amino acids. CDR3 in amino acids: CASSPSRRGSEQYF. DNA for the CDR3: TGTGCCAGCTCACCGTCTCGCCGGGGTAGCGAGCAGTACTTC.

The chain is built from TRBV6-5 and TRBJ2-3, with a possible D match to TRBD2 (6 bases). CDR1 MNHEY and CDR2 SVGAGI come from the germline V gene. V gave up 2 bases and J gave up 5 bases, with 11 bases separating them. The CDR3 spans 14 residues. DNA for the CDR3: TGTGCCAGCAGTTACCAAAAGGGAGGAGATACGCAGTATTTT. Residues: CASSYQKGGDTQYF.

The chain joins TRBV19 to TRBJ2-6; TRBD1 aligns across 8 bases. CDR1 and CDR2 (germline): LNHDA, SQIVND (reference sequence). V was clipped by 5 bases and J by 2 bases; unmatched bases: 8. The CDR3 totals 17 residues. The CDR3 loop reads CASSLHGQGTGANVLTF. The CDR3 region has the DNA TGTGCCAGTAGTCTCCATGGACAGGGAACTGGGGCCAACGTCCTGACTTTC.

The CDR3 coding sequence is TGTGCCAGCAGCAGGGGGCGTGGGGCCAACGTCCTGACTTTC. Translated, it gives CASSRGRGANVLTF. The V and J genes are TRBV27 and TRBJ2-6; 8 nucleotides align to TRBD1. The germline V gene has CDR1 MNHEY and CDR2 SMNVEV (reference sequence). Trimming removed 6 bases from V and 3 bases from J; junction bases left unmatched: 1. The CDR3 has 14 residues.